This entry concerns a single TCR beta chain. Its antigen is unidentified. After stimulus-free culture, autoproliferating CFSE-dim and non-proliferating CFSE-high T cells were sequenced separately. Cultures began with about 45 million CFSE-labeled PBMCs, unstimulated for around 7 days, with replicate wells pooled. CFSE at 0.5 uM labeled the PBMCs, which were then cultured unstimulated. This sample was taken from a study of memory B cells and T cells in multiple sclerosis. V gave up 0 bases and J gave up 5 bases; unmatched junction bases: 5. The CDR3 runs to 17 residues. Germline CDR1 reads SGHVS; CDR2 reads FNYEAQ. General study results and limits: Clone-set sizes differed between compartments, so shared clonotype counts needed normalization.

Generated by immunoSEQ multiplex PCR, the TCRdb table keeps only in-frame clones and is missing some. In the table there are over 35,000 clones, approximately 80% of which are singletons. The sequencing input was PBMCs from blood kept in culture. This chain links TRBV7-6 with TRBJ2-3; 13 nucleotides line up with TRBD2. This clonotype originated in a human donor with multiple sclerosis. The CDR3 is CASSLARLAGGIDTQYF. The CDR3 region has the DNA TGTGCCAGCAGCTTAGCCAGACTAGCGGGGGGTATAGATACGCAGTATTTT.